A single sample gave rise to the 6 T cell receptor beta chains below, sequenced in a study of beta chain features in type 1 diabetes. Every bit of the isolated RNA underwent reverse transcription, so sequencing read expressed TCRB transcripts. TCRdb keeps only in-frame clones here, not all; method: immunoSEQ multiplex PCR. The sample has about 710,000 clones, about 14% seen once. Their target antigens are unknown. Study results and limitations: TCRB CDR3s were moderately but significantly shorter in Type 1 diabetes patients in all four CD4+ subsets.

Specimen: naive CD4+ T cells from blood. The receptor set was obtained from a young man with type 1 diabetes.

This chain links TRBV28 with TRBJ1-6; D remains ambiguous. V was trimmed by 7 bases and J by 14 bases, leaving 15 bases between them. This CDR3 region has 12 residues. Germline V gene lookup returns CDR1 MDHEN and CDR2 SYDVKM. The CDR3 DNA reads as TGTGCCAGCACTCGGACGTCTGGAACCCTCCACTTT. This gives the protein CASTRTSGTLHF.

Only a few counts were recorded for this clone. J is TRBJ2-7 and V is TRBV9; D is unresolved. Germline loops: CDR1 SGDLS, CDR2 YYNGEE. The CDR3 length is 13 residues. With 4 bases removed from V and 0 bases from J, the gap between germline ends came to 8 bases. The chain's CDR3 is CASSPGYSYEQYF. For the CDR3, the DNA is TGTGCCAGCAGCCCCGGATACTCCTACGAGCAGTACTTC.

This clone was detected only a few times. The chain has TRBV28 and TRBJ1-1; no clear D. V lost 3 bases to trimming and J lost 5 bases, with 7 bases between them. Germline V gives CDR1 MDHEN, CDR2 SYDVKM. The CDR3 covers 12 residues. The CDR3 loop is CASSFHGTEAFF. CDR3 nucleotide sequence: TGTGCCAGCAGTTTTCACGGGACTGAAGCTTTCTTT.

This clone has more than one count but fewer than ten. The chain has TRBV29-1 and TRBJ1-1, with D maybe TRBD1 (6 bases). The germline V gene encodes CDR1 SQVTM and CDR2 ANQGSEA. Trimming cost V 6 bases and J 2 bases, with 13 bases left between them. This CDR3 region has 13 residues. The CDR3 DNA follows: TGCAGCGTCTCCGGGACACTCAACACTGAAGCTTTCTTT. Translation gives CSVSGTLNTEAFF.

The genes are TRBV10-1 and TRBJ2-1; 8 nucleotides match TRBD2. With 5 bases clipped from V and 5 bases from J, the junction kept 5 bases outside the gene matches. The CDR3 consists of 14 residues. Germline V CDR1 and CDR2: WNHNN, SYGVQD (reference sequence). In DNA form, the CDR3 reads TGCGCCAGCAGTCCGGGAGGGAAACACAATGAGCAGTTCTTC. Amino acids: CASSPGGKHNEQFF.

This clone has a handful of counts. Different DNA sequences within this sample yield the same CDR3. The chain is built from TRBV7-9 and TRBJ1-2; D gene uncertain. V was trimmed by 2 bases and J by 0 bases, leaving 7 bases between them. The CDR3 runs 14 residues. Per germline, CDR1 SEHNR and CDR2 FQNEAQ (reference sequence). This CDR3 reads CASSLFQANYGYTF. The CDR3 DNA reads as TGTGCCAGCAGCTTATTCCAGGCTAACTATGGCTACACCTTC.